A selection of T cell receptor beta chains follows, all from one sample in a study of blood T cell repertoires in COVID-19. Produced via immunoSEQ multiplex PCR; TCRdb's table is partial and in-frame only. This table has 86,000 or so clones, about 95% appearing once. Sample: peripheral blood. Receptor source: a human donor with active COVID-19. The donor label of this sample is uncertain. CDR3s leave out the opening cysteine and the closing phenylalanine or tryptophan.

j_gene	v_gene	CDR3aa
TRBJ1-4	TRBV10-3	AISDSRVEKLF
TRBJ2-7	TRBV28	ASSFLPGQGTPTAYEQY
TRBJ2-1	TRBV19	ASSTQLLGGNEQF
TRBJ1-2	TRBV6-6	AAAPNLDGYT
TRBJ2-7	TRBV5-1	ASSLGQGAYEQY
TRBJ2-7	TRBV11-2	ASSSRGSHYEQY
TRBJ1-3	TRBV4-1	ASSQVVTSYSGNTIY
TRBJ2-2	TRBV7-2	ASRRDRADTGELF
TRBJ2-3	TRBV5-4	ASSSQSGGTSGYTDTQY
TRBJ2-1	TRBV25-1	ASSEGVTGGYNEQF
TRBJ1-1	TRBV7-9	ASSLGVGGLTEAF
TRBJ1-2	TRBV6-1	ASSVTQVTTNYGYT
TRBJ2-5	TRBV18	ASSPSTRETQY
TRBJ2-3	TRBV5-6	ASSLVGRGGTDTQY
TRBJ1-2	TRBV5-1	ASSLGQPPYGYGYT
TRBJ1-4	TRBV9	ASSVSGGGEKLF
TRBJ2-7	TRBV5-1	ASSLAGSPRYEQY
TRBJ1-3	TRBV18	ASSPTEAAGNTIY
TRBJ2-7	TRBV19	ASSPATVGLDEQY
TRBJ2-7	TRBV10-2	ASSTGIPHREQY